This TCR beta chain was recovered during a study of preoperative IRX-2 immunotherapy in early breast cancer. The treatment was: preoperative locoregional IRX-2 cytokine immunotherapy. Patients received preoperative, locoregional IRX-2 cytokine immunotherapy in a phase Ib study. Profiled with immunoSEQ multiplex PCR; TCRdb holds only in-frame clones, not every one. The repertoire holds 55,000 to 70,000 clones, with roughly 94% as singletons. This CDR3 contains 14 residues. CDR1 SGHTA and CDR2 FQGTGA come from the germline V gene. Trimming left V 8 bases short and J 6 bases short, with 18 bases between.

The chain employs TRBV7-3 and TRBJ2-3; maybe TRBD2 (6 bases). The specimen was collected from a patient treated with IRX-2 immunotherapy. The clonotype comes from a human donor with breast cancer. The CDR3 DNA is TGTGCCAGCTCGGTATCGGGACTGGGGGATACGCAGTATTTT. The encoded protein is CASSVSGLGDTQYF.